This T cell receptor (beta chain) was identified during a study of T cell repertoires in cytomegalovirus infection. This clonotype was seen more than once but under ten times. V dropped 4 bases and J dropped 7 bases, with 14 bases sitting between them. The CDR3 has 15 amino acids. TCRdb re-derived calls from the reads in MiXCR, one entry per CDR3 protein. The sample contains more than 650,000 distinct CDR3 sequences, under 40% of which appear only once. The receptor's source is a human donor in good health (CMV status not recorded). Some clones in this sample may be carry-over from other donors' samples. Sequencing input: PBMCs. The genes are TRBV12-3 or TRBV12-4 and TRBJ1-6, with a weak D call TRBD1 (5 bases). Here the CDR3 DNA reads TGTGCCAGCAGTTCCACTTCCAGGACAAATTCACCCCTCCACTTT. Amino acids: CASSSTSRTNSPLHF.